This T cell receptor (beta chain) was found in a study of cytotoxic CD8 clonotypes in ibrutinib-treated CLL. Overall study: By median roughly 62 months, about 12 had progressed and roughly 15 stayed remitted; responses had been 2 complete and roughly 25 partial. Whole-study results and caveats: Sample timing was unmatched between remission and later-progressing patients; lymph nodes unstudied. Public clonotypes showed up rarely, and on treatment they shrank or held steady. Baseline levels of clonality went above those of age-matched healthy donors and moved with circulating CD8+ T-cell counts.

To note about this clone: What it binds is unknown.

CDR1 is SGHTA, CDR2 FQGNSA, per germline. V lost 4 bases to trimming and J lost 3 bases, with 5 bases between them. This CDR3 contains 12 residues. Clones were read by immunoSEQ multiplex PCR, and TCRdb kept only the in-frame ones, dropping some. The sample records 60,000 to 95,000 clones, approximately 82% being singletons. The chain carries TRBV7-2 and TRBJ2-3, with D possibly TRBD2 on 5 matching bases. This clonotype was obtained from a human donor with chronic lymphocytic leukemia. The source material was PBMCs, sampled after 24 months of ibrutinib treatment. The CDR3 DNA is TGTGCCAGCAGCTCGGGGACAGATACGCAGTATTTT. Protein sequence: CASSSGTDTQYF.